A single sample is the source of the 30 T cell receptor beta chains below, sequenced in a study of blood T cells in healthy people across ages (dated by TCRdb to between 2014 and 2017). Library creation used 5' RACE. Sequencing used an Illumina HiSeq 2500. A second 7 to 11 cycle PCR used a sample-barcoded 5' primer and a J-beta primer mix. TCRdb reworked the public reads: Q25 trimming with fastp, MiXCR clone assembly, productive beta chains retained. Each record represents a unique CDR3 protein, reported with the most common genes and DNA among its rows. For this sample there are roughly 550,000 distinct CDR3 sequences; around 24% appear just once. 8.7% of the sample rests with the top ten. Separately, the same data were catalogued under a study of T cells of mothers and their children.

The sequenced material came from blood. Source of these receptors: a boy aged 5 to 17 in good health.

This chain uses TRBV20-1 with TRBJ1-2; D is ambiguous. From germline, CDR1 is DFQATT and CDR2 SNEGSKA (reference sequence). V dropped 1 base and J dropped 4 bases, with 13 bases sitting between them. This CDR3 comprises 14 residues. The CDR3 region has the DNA TGCAGTGCTAGAGTCCCGGACCTACGCTATGGCTACACCTTC. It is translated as CSARVPDLRYGYTF.

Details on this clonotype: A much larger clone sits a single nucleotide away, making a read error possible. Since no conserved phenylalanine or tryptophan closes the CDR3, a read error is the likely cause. The CDR3 loop reads CASSLAYREETQYL. The CDR3, as DNA: TGTGCCAGCAGTTTAGCGTACAGGGAAGAGACCCAGTACCTC. V is TRBV12-3 or TRBV12-4 and J is TRBJ2-5; D perhaps matches TRBD1 (6 bases). The CDR3 totals 14 residues. V lost 0 bases to trimming and J lost 3 bases, with 8 bases between them.

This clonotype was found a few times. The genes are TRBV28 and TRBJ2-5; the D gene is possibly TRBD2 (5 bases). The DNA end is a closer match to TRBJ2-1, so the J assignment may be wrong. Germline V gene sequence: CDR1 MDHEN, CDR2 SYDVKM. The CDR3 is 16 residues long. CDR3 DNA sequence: TGTGCCAGCAGCGGTGGGCTAGCCCTTAATGGCTATGAGCAGTTCTTC. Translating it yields CASSGGLALNGYEQFF.

The CDR3, as DNA: TGTGCCAGCAGTTACAGCGGGGGGGGCTACAATGAGCAGTTCTTC. This gives the protein CASSYSGGGYNEQFF. The chain couples TRBV27 to TRBJ2-1; 10 nucleotides line up with TRBD2. V was pared by 4 bases and J by 3 bases, with 3 bases of the junction left unmatched. The CDR3 length is 15 residues. Germline CDR1 reads MNHEY; CDR2 reads SMNVEV (reference sequence).

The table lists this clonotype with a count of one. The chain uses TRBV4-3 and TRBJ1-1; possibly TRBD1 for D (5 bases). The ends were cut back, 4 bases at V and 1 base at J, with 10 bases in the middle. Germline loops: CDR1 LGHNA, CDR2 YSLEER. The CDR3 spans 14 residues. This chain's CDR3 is CASSPGHSNTEAFF. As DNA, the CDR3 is TGCGCCAGCAGCCCAGGACACTCGAACACTGAAGCTTTCTTT.

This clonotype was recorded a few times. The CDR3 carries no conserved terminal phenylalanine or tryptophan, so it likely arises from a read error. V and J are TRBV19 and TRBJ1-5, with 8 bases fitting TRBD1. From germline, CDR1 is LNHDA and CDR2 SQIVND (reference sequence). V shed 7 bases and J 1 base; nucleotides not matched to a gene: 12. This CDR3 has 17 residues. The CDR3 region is CASKGQGVKLSNQPQHL. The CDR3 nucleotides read TGTGCCAGTAAAGGACAGGGAGTGAAGTTGAGCAATCAGCCCCAGCATCTT.

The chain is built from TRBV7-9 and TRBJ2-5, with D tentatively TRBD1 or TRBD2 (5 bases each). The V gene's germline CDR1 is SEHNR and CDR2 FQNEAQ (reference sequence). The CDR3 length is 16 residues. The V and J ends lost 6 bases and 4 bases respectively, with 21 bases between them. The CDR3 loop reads CASRGDRDAKLETQYF. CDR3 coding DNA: TGTGCCAGCAGGGGGGACCGGGACGCAAAGTTAGAGACCCAGTACTTC. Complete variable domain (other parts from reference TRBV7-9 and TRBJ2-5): DTGVSQNPRHKITKRGQNVTFRCDPISEHNRLYWYRQTLGQGPEFLTYFQNEAQLEKSRLLSDRFSAERPKGSFSTLEIQRTEQGDSAMYLCASRGDRDAKLETQYFGPGTRLLVL.

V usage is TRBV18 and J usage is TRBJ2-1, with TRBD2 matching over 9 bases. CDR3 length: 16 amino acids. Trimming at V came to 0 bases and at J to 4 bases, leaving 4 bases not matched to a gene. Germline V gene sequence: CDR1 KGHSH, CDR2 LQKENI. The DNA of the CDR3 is TGTGCCAGCTCACCACCCAGCGGGAGGAAGTACAATGAGCAGTTCTTC. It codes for CASSPPSGRKYNEQFF.

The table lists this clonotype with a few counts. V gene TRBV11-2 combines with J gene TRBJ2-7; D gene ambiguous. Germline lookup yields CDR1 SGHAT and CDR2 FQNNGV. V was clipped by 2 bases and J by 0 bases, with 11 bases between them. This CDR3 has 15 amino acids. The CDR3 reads CASSLRYTNSYEQYF. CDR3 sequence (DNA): TGTGCCAGCAGCTTAAGGTACACGAACTCCTACGAGCAGTACTTC.

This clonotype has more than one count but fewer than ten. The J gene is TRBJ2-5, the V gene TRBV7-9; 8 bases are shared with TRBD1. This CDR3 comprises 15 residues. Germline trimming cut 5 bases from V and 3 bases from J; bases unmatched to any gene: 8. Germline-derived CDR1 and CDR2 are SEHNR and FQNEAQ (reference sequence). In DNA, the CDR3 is TGTGCCAGCAGCCCCCCTAGGACAGGGAAAGAGACCCAGTACTTC. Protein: CASSPPRTGKETQYF.

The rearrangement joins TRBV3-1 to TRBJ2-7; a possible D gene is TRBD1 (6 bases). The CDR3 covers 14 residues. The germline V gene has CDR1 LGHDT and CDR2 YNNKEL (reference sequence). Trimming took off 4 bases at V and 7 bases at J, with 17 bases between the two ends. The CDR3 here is CASSPRTGNGEQYF. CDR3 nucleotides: TGTGCCAGCAGCCCCCGAACAGGGAATGGAGAGCAGTACTTC.

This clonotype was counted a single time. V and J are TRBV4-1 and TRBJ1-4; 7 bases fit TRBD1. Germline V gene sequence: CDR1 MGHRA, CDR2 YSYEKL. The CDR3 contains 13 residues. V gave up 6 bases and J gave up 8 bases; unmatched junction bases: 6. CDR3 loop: CASSPGGSEKLFF. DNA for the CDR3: TGCGCCAGCAGTCCAGGGGGATCAGAAAAACTGTTTTTT.

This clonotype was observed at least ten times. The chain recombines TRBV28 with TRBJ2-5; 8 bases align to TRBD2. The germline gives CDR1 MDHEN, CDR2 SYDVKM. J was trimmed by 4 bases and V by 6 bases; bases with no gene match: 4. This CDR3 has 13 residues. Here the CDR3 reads CASSLSGRETQYF. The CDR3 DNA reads TGTGCCAGCAGCCTCAGCGGGAGAGAGACCCAGTACTTC.

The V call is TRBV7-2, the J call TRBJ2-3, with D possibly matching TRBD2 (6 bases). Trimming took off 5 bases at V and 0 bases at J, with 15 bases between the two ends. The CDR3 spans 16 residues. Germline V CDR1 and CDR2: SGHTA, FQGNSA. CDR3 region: CASSRRVAGSTDTQYF. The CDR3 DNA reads TGTGCCAGCAGCCGCCGGGTGGCGGGAAGCACAGATACGCAGTATTTT.

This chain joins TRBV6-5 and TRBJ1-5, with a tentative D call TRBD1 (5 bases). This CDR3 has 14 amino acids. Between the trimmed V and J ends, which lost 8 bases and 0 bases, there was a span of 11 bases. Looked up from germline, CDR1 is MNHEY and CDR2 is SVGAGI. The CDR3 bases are TGTGCCAGCCGGACAACGTATAGCAATCAGCCCCAGCATTTT. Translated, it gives CASRTTYSNQPQHF.

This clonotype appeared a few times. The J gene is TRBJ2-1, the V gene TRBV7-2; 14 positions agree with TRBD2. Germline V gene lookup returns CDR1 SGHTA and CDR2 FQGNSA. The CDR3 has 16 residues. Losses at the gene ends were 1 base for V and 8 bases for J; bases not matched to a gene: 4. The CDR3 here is CASSLGLAGGLHEQFF. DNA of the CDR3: TGTGCCAGCAGCTTAGGACTAGCGGGAGGGCTGCATGAGCAGTTCTTC.

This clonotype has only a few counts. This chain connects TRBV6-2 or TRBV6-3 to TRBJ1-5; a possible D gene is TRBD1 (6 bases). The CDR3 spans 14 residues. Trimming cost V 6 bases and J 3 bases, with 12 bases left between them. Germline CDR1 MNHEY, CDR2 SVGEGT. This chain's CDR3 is CASSPGQYNQPQHF. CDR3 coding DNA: TGTGCCAGCAGCCCCGGACAGTACAATCAGCCCCAGCATTTT.

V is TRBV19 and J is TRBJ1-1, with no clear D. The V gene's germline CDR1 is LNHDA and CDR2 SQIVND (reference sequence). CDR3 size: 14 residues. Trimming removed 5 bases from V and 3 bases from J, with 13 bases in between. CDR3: CASSYGYEHTEAFF. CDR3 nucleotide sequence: TGTGCCAGTAGTTACGGGTATGAGCACACTGAAGCTTTCTTT.

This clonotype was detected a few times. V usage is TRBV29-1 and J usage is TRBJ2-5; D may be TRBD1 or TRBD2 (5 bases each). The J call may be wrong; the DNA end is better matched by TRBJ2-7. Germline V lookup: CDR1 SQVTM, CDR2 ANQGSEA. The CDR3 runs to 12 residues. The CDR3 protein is CSVETGPCEQYF. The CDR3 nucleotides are TGCAGCGTTGAAACGGGGCCCTGCGAGCAGTACTTC.

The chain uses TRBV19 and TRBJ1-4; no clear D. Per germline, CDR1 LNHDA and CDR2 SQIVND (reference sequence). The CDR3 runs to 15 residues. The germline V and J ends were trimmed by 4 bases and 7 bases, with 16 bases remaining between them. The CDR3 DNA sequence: TGTGCCAGTAGTAAGCGTGGGGATGGTACTGAAAAACTGTTTTTT. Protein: CASSKRGDGTEKLFF.

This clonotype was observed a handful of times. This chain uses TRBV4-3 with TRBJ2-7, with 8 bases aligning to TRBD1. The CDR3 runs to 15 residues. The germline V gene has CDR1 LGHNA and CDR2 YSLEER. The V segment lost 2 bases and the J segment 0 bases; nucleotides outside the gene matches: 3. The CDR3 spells CASSQSGTGSYEQYF. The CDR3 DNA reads TGCGCCAGCAGCCAATCCGGGACAGGCTCCTACGAGCAGTACTTC.

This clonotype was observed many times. CDR3 loop: CASSLSGDNEQFF. The CDR3 region has the DNA TGTGCCAGCAGCTTAAGCGGAGACAATGAGCAGTTCTTC. The rearrangement uses TRBV7-3 and TRBJ2-1; D is ambiguous. The CDR3 is 13 residues long. CDR1 and CDR2 (germline): SGHTA, FQGTGA. Trimming removed 1 base from V and 5 bases from J, with 6 bases in between.

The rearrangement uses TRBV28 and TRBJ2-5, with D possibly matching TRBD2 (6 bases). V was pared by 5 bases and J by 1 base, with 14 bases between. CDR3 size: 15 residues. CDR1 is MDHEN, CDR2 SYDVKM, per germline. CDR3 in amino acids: CASSPRQEGQETQYF. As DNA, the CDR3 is TGTGCCAGCAGTCCACGGCAGGAGGGCCAAGAGACCCAGTACTTC.

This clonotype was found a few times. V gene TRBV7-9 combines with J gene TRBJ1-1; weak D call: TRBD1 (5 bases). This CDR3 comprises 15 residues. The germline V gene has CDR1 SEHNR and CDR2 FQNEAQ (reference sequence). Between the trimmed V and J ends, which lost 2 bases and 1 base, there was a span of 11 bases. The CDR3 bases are TGTGCCAGCAGCTTAAACGGGGCGGGGAACACTGAAGCTTTCTTT. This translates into CASSLNGAGNTEAFF.

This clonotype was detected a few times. The CDR3 region has the DNA TGTGCCAGCAGTTTAGGGGGGGGTCCGGGGCAGCCCCAGCATTTT. Translated: CASSLGGGPGQPQHF. The chain has TRBV27 and TRBJ1-5; perhaps TRBD1 as D (5 bases). The V gene lost 2 bases and the J gene lost 7 bases, with 15 bases spanning the gap. CDR1 is MNHEY and CDR2 is SMNVEV in the germline V gene (reference sequence). The CDR3 spans 15 residues.

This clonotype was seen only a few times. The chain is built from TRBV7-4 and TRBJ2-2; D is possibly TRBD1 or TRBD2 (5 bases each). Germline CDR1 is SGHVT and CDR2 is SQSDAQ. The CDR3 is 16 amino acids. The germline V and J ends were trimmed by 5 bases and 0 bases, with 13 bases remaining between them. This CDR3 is CASSPSGGTNTGELFF. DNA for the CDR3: TGTGCCAGCAGCCCCAGTGGGGGAACGAACACCGGGGAGCTGTTTTTT.

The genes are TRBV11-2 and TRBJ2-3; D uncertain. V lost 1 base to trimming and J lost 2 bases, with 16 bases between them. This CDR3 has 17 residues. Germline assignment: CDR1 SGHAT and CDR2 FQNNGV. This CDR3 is CASSLAAPPGPTDTQYF. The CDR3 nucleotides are TGTGCCAGCAGCTTAGCTGCGCCCCCGGGCCCCACAGATACGCAGTATTTT.

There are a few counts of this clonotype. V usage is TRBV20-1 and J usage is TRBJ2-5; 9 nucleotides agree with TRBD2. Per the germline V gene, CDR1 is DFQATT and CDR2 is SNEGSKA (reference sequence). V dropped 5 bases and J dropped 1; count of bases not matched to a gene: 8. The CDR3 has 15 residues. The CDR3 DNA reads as TGCAGTGCTTTTTCTAGCGGGGCCTTCCAAGAGACCCAGTACTTC. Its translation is CSAFSSGAFQETQYF.

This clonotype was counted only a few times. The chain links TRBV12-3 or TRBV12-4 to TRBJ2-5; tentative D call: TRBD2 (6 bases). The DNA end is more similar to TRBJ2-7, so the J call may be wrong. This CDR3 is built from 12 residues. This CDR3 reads CASSWGVYEQYF. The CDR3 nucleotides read TGTGCCAGCAGTTGGGGGGTCTACGAGCAGTACTTC.

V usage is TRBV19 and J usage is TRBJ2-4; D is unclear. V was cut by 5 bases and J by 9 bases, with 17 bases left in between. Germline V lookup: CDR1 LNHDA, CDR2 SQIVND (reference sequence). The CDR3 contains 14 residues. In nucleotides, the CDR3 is TGTGCCAGTAGTCCACAGACTGGGCCAGTCATTCAGTACTTC. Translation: CASSPQTGPVIQYF.